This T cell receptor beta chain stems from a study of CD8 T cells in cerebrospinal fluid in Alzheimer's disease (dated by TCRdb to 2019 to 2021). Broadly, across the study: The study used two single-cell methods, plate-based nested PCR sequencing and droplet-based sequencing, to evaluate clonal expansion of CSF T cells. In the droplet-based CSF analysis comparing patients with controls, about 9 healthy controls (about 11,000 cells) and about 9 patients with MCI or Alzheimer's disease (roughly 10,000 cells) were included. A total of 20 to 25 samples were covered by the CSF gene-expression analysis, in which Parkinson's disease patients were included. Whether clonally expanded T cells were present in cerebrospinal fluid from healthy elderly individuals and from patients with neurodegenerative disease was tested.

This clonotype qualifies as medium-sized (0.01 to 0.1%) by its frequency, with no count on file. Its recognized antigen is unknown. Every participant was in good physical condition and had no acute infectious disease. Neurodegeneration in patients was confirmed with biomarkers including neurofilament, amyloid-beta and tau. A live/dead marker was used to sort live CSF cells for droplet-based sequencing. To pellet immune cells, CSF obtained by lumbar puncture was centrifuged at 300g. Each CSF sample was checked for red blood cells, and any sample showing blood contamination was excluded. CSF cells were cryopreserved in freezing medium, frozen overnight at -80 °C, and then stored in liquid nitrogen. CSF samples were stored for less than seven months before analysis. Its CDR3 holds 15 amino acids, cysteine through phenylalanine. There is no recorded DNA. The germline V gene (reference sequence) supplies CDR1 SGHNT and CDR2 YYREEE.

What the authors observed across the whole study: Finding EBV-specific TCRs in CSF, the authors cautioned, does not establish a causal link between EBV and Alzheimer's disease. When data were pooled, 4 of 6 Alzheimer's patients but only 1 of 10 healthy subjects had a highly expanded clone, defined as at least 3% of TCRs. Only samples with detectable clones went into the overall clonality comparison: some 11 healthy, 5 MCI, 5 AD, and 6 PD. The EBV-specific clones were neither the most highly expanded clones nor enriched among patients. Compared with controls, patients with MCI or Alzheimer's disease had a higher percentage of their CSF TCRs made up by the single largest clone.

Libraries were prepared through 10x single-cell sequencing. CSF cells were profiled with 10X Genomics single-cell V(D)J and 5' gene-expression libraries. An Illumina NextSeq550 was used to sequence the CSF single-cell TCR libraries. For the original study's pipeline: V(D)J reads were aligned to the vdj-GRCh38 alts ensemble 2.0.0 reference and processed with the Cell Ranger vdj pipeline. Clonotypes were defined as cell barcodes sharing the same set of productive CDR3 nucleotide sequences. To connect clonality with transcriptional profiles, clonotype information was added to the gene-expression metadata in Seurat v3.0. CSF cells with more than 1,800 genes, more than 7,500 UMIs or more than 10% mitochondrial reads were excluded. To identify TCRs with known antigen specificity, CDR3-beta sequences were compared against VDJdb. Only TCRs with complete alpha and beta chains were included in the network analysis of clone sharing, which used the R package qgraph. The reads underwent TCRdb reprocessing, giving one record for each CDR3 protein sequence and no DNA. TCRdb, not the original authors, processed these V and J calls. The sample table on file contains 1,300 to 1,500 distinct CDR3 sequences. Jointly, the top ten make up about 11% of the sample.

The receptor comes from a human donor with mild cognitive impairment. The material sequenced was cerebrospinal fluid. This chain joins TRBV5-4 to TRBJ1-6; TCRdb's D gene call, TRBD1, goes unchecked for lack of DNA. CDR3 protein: CASSLAQGRNSPLHF.